The 3 T cell receptor beta chains below come from one sample, sequenced in a study of blood T cell repertoires in COVID-19. TCRdb's table, derived via immunoSEQ multiplex PCR, lists solely in-frame clones and lacks some. The sample carries 55,000 to 85,000 clones, 73% recorded once. Sample: peripheral blood. These receptors all come from a man aged 60 to 69 with acute or convalescent COVID-19.

The chain is built from TRBV13 and TRBJ1-4; weak D call: TRBD1 (6 bases). The CDR3 contains 14 residues. Germline CDR1 is PRHDT and CDR2 is FYEKMQ (reference sequence). Trimming left V 3 bases short and J 5 bases short, with 10 bases between. In DNA, the CDR3 is TGTGCCAGCAGCTTCCGGGACACGAATGAAAAACTGTTTTTT. It codes for CASSFRDTNEKLFF. Full variable domain (remainder filled in from reference TRBV13 and TRBJ1-4): AAGVIQSPRHLIKEKRETATLKCYPIPRHDTVYWYQQGPGQDPQFLISFYEKMQSDKGSIPDRFSAQQFSDYHSELNMSSLELGDSALYFCASSFRDTNEKLFFGSGTQLSVL.

The DNA for the CDR3 is TGCGCCAGCAGCCGCCAGACAGGGTCTCAAAACATTCAGTACTTC. This sequence encodes CASSRQTGSQNIQYF. This chain connects TRBV4-1 to TRBJ2-4, with 7 bases aligning to TRBD1. Looked up from germline, CDR1 is MGHRA and CDR2 is YSYEKL. The CDR3 has 15 amino acids. Losses at the gene ends were 4 bases for V and 5 bases for J; bases not matched to a gene: 8.

The CDR3 sequence: CASRIITGAEQYF. The CDR3 nucleotides are TGTGCCAGCAGGATCATAACAGGGGCCGAGCAGTACTTC. This chain uses TRBV28 with TRBJ2-7; the match to TRBD1 covers 7 bases. J lost 6 bases, V lost 6 bases, and 8 bases had no gene match. The CDR3 length is 13 residues. Germline lookup yields CDR1 MDHEN and CDR2 SYDVKM. The complete variable domain, with remaining parts taken from reference TRBV28 and TRBJ2-7, reads DVKVTQSSRYLVKRTGEKVFLECVQDMDHENMFWYRQDPGLGLRLIYFSYDVKMKEKGDIPEGYSVSREKKERFSLILESASTNQTSMYLCASRIITGAEQYFGPGTRLTVT.